This is a list of T cell receptor beta chains from one sample in a study of cytomegalovirus exposure and HLA in healthy donors. Generated by immunoSEQ multiplex PCR, the TCRdb table keeps only in-frame clones and is missing some. The sample has approximately 190,000 clones, around 88% seen once. Material for sequencing was PBMCs. The receptors here all came from a man aged 40-49 years in good health and CMV-seropositive. Each CDR3 is given with its conserved first and last residue. The D gene is left open where the match is weak. The size entry is marked missing in some rows and otherwise reads once, few, many or a size class.

TRBD2	TRBV6-4	NA	TRBJ2-1	CASSFGHSGASYNEQFF	TGTGCCAGCAGCTTCGGCCATAGCGGGGCCTCTTACAATGAGCAGTTCTTC
NA	TRBV5-1	NA	TRBJ1-1	CASSLVVSAEAFF	TGCGCCAGCAGCTTGGTGGTTAGCGCTGAAGCTTTCTTT
TRBD1	TRBV11-2	NA	TRBJ2-7	CASSLDGTASYEQYF	TGTGCCAGCAGCTTAGACGGGACAGCGTCCTACGAGCAGTACTTC
NA	TRBV28	NA	TRBJ1-1	CASSSPRGGRTEAFF	TGTGCCAGCAGTTCCCCCCGGGGGGGGAGGACTGAAGCTTTCTTT
NA	TRBV7-9	NA	TRBJ2-1	CASSSDSEQFF	TGTGCCAGCAGCTCCGACAGTGAGCAGTTCTTC
TRBD1	TRBV11-2	NA	TRBJ1-5	CASSLGGTGQPQHF	TGTGCCAGCAGCTTAGGAGGGACAGGACAGCCCCAGCATTTT
NA	TRBV19	once	TRBJ1-1	CASSQQANTEAFF	TGTGCCAGTAGCCAACAGGCGAACACTGAAGCTTTCTTT
TRBD1	TRBV6-4	NA	TRBJ2-1	CASSTGTGSYNEQFF	TGTGCCAGCAGTACCGGGACAGGATCCTACAATGAGCAGTTCTTC
NA	TRBV5-4	NA	TRBJ1-1	CASSDRSEGNTEAFF	TGTGCCAGCAGCGATCGCAGTGAGGGAAACACTGAAGCTTTCTTT
TRBD2	TRBV5-4	NA	TRBJ2-5	CASSNGGGRGETQYF	TGTGCCAGCAGCAACGGGGGGGGGCGAGGGGAGACCCAGTACTTC
NA	TRBV7-7	NA	TRBJ2-2	CASSGLETGELFF	TGTGCTAGCAGCGGATTGGAGACCGGGGAGCTGTTTTTT
NA	TRBV19	NA	TRBJ2-2	CASSIFGQSTGELFF	TGTGCCAGTAGTATTTTTGGACAAAGCACCGGGGAGCTGTTTTTT
TRBD1	TRBV19	NA	TRBJ1-2	CASIARGQTERNYGYTF	TGTGCCAGTATAGCAAGGGGACAGACCGAACGAAACTATGGCTACACCTTC
NA	TRBV6-1	NA	TRBJ1-1	CASSEVSGQNTEAFF	TGTGCCAGCAGTGAAGTATCAGGGCAGAACACTGAAGCTTTCTTT
NA	TRBV10-3	once	TRBJ2-7	CAISQKGLGGEQYF	TGTGCCATAAGCCAGAAAGGGCTAGGGGGCGAGCAGTACTTC
NA	TRBV5-1	NA	TRBJ2-7	CASSPTGYEQYF	TGCGCCAGCAGCCCTACGGGCTACGAGCAGTACTTC
TRBD2	TRBV7-2	NA	TRBJ2-5	CASSLASGGVGTQYF	TGTGCCAGCAGCTTAGCGAGCGGGGGGGTGGGGACCCAGTACTTC
NA	TRBV28	few	TRBJ1-5	CASSLSRGYRNQPQHF	TGTGCCAGCAGTTTATCCCGGGGTTACCGGAATCAGCCCCAGCATTTT
NA	TRBV7-2	NA	TRBJ2-3	CASTRNPGDTQYF	TGTGCCAGCACCCGAAACCCCGGAGATACGCAGTATTTT
TRBD2	TRBV5-4	NA	TRBJ2-7	CASSLEFAGGPDEQYF	TGTGCCAGCAGCTTGGAGTTTGCGGGAGGGCCGGACGAGCAGTACTTC
NA	TRBV4-2	NA	TRBJ1-2	CASSQDALSPNPDRPFYGYTF	TGTGCCAGCAGCCAAGATGCCTTATCCCCTAACCCCGACAGACCGTTCTATGGCTACACCTTC
TRBD2	TRBV13	NA	TRBJ2-3	CASSSGLAGGTDTQYF	TGTGCCAGCAGCTCCGGACTAGCGGGAGGGACAGATACGCAGTATTTT
TRBD1	TRBV28	NA	TRBJ1-2	CATLPRGQDGYTF	TGTGCCACCCTACCCAGGGGGCAGGATGGCTACACCTTC
NA	TRBV7-2	once	TRBJ1-2	CASSWGGNYGYTF	TGTGCCAGCAGCTGGGGGGGAAACTATGGCTACACCTTC
TRBD1	TRBV23-1	NA	TRBJ1-5	CASSQTDRDDQPQHF	TGCGCCAGCAGTCAAACGGACAGGGATGATCAGCCCCAGCATTTT
TRBD1	TRBV7-9	NA	TRBJ2-7	CSYTGQGYEQYF	TGTTCCTACACGGGACAGGGCTACGAGCAGTACTTC
NA	TRBV11-3	few	TRBJ1-1	CASSLGGPNTEAFF	TGTGCCAGCAGCTTAGGGGGGCCGAACACTGAAGCTTTCTTT
NA	TRBV19	NA	TRBJ1-4	CASSTDRRNEKLFF	TGTGCCAGTAGTACTGACAGGCGGAATGAAAAACTGTTTTTT
TRBD1	TRBV27	few	TRBJ1-2	CASSLKGQGSLNYGYTF	TGTGCCAGCAGTTTAAAGGGACAGGGAAGCCTTAACTATGGCTACACCTTC
NA	TRBV7-2	NA	TRBJ2-7	CASSLSGRVEQYF	TGTGCCAGCAGCTTATCCGGGAGAGTGGAGCAGTACTTC
NA	TRBV10-2	NA	TRBJ1-5	CASSEWGGSNQPQHF	TGCGCCAGCAGTGAGTGGGGGGGGAGCAATCAGCCCCAGCATTTT
NA	TRBV7-9	NA	TRBJ1-1	CASSLGGESTEAFF	TGTGCCAGCAGCTTAGGCGGAGAGAGCACTGAAGCTTTCTTT
NA	TRBV23-1	NA	TRBJ1-2	CASSHPSYSINYGYTF	TGCGCCAGCAGTCACCCCTCATATTCTATTAACTATGGCTACACCTTC
NA	TRBV5-6	NA	TRBJ1-2	CASSVGQTNYGYTF	TGTGCCAGCAGCGTTGGACAGACTAACTATGGCTACACCTTC
NA	TRBV15	NA	TRBJ2-2	CATSRGRNTGELFF	TGTGCCACCAGCAGAGGGAGGAACACCGGGGAGCTGTTTTTT
TRBD2	TRBV7-3	NA	TRBJ2-2	CASRGLASTGELFF	TGTGCCAGCAGAGGACTAGCGTCAACCGGGGAGCTGTTTTTT
NA	TRBV5-4	once	TRBJ1-2	CASSRWTEDPYNYGYTF	TGTGCCAGCAGCCGCTGGACAGAGGACCCCTATAACTATGGCTACACCTTC
NA	TRBV19	NA	TRBJ2-4	CASSIGAVRASKNIQYF	TGTGCCAGTAGTATTGGGGCTGTCAGGGCAAGCAAAAACATTCAGTACTTC
TRBD1	TRBV27	NA	TRBJ2-7	CASSFGQGYEQYF	TGTGCCAGCAGTTTCGGACAGGGGTACGAGCAGTACTTC
NA	TRBV7-2	NA	TRBJ1-5	CASSVTTGNQPQHF	TGTGCCAGCAGCGTCACGACAGGCAATCAGCCCCAGCATTTT
NA	TRBV5-6	NA	TRBJ1-2	CASSPTRSYGYTF	TGTGCCAGCAGCCCTACTCGAAGCTATGGCTACACCTTC
NA	TRBV19	NA	TRBJ2-2	CASKVERNTGELFF	TGTGCCAGTAAAGTGGAGAGAAACACCGGGGAGCTGTTTTTT
NA	TRBV9	NA	TRBJ1-2	CASSVRAGYGYTF	TGTGCCAGCAGCGTACGGGCGGGCTATGGCTACACCTTC
NA	TRBV28	NA	TRBJ1-5	CASSSPMKPQHF	TGTGCCAGCAGTTCCCCTATGAAGCCCCAGCATTTT
NA	TRBV7-9	NA	TRBJ1-2	CASSLLGQTGYTF	TGTGCCAGCAGCTTATTAGGACAGACTGGCTACACCTTC
NA	TRBV2	NA	TRBJ2-7	CASSSQTPPTYEQYF	TGTGCCAGCAGTTCACAGACCCCGCCAACCTACGAGCAGTACTTC
TRBD1	TRBV27	NA	TRBJ2-7	CASRFTGGLYEQYF	TGTGCCAGCAGATTTACAGGGGGCCTCTACGAGCAGTACTTC
TRBD2	TRBV5-6	once	TRBJ2-7	CASSLVSGAAYEQYF	TGTGCCAGCAGCTTGGTAAGCGGGGCCGCCTACGAGCAGTACTTC
NA	TRBV6-1	NA	TRBJ2-5	CASSVEGETQYF	TGTGCCAGCAGTGTGGAGGGGGAGACCCAGTACTTC
TRBD1	TRBV7-2	NA	TRBJ1-3	CASSSHRGLGNTIYF	TGTGCCAGCAGCTCACACAGGGGGCTTGGAAACACCATATATTTT
TRBD1	TRBV5-4	NA	TRBJ2-5	CASGLGTGPETQYF	TGTGCCAGCGGGCTTGGGACAGGTCCGGAGACCCAGTACTTC
TRBD2	TRBV29-1	once	TRBJ2-1	CSAEGLAGAYNEQFF	TGCAGCGCCGAGGGACTAGCGGGGGCCTACAATGAGCAGTTCTTC
NA	TRBV9	NA	TRBJ1-2	CASSVRDLPYYGYTF	TGTGCCAGCAGCGTACGGGATCTTCCCTACTATGGCTACACCTTC
NA	TRBV5-6	few	TRBJ2-7	CASSLPKRHSYEQYF	TGTGCCAGCAGCTTGCCCAAGCGGCATTCCTACGAGCAGTACTTC